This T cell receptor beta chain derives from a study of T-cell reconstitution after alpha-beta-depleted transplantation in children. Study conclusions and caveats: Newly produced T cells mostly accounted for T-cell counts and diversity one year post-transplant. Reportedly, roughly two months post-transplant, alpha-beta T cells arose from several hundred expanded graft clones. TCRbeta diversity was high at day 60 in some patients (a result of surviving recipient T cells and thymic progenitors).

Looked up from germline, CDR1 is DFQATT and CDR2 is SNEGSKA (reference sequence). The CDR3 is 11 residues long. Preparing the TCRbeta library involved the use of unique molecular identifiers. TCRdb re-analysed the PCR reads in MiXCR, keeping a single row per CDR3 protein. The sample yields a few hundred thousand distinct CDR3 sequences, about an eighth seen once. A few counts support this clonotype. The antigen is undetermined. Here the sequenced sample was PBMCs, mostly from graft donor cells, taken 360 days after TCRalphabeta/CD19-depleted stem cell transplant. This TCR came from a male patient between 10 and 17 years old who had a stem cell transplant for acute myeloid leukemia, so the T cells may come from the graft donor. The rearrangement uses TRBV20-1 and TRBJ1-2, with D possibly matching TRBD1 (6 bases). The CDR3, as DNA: TGCAGACCTCACACCGGGGGCGGCTACACCTTC. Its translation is CRPHTGGGYTF.